This T cell receptor (beta chain) was obtained from a study of cytotoxic CD8 clonotypes in ibrutinib-treated CLL. Study information: The authors obtained response samples at a median of about 12 months of treatment, range 6 to 36. Whole-study results and caveats: Clonality was higher at baseline than in age-matched healthy donors and tracked circulating CD8+ T-cell counts. Clonality went up at the time of ibrutinib response, stayed stable in sustained remission, and later dropped back toward its baseline level at progression.

CDR1 and CDR2 from the germline V gene are MGHRA and YSYEKL. V shed 1 base and J shed 1 base, with 5 bases lying between them. The CDR3 runs to 13 residues. In regard to this clone: What it binds is not known. The same CDR3 can be traced to other DNA sequences in this sample.

Libraries were prepared by immunoSEQ multiplex PCR; TCRdb keeps only in-frame clonotypes and omits some of them. The sample carries hundreds of thousands of clones, approximately 79% recorded once. This sequence joins TRBV4-1 and TRBJ2-7; D remains ambiguous. The receptor was isolated from a human donor with chronic lymphocytic leukemia. This specimen was PBMCs, taken after 12 months of ibrutinib treatment. The CDR3 region is CASSQGRSYEQYF. CDR3 in DNA: TGCGCCAGCAGCCAAGGGCGTTCCTACGAGCAGTACTTC.